This TCR beta chain originates from a study of cytomegalovirus exposure and HLA in healthy donors. Study overall: As released early, the data held about 85 million unique TCRs from HLA-typed donors. Caucasian-associated ancestry cluster membership applied to about four fifths of over 350 genotyped donors.

Study conclusions and caveats: V segments that were indistinguishable, TRBV6-2 and TRBV6-3 among them, were omitted from analysis. What a later analysis reportedly showed was that an Asian-associated ancestry cluster had fewer N-insertions than the approximately 700-donor mean.

This CDR3 comprises 18 residues. Germline V CDR1 and CDR2: SGHRS, YFSETQ. The V and J ends lost 3 bases and 2 bases, in that order; junction bases with no gene match: 11. As for this clone: Its antigen is undetermined.

13 Jbeta primers and 60 Vbeta primers were used for the PCR. Assay: immunoSEQ multiplex PCR; the TCRdb copy retains only in-frame clones and omits some. The table lists 100,000 or so clones, under 85% of them singletons. Source material: PBMCs. The chain uses TRBV5-1 and TRBJ2-6; TRBD1 matches 7 bases. This TCR derives from a woman in her forties in good health and CMV-seropositive. The CDR3 spells CASSSPTGFRAGANVLTF. CDR3 nucleotides: TGCGCCAGCAGCTCCCCGACAGGGTTCAGGGCTGGGGCCAACGTCCTGACTTTC.